These 22 T cell receptor beta chains were all obtained from the same sample, sequenced in a study of blood T cell repertoires in COVID-19. Produced via immunoSEQ multiplex PCR; TCRdb's table is partial and in-frame only. The table shows around 56,000 clones, with around 79% occurring only once. Sample: peripheral blood. The source of these receptors is a woman in her 70s with acute or convalescent COVID-19.

The V call is TRBV5-4, the J call TRBJ1-3; maybe TRBD1 (6 bases). Trimming removed 4 bases from V and 4 bases from J, with 18 bases in between. Germline-derived CDR1 and CDR2 are SGHNT and YYREEE (reference sequence). The CDR3 spans 16 residues. CDR3 coding DNA: TGTGCCAGCAGCCATAAGGGACAACTAATGGGAAACACCATATATTTT. This translates into CASSHKGQLMGNTIYF.

The chain combines TRBV5-6 with TRBJ1-1; no firm D call. The V gene lost 0 bases and the J gene lost 4 bases, with 7 bases spanning the gap. The CDR3 length is 13 residues. In germline, CDR1 is SGHDT, CDR2 YYEEEE. The CDR3 coding sequence is TGTGCCAGCAGCTTGGGTACAGCCACTGAAGCTTTCTTT. Its translation: CASSLGTATEAFF.

V usage is TRBV5-8 and J usage is TRBJ1-6; tentatively, D is TRBD1 (6 bases). This CDR3 has 15 amino acids. CDR1 and CDR2 (germline): SGHTS, YDEGEE. V dropped 6 bases and J dropped 0 bases, with 10 bases sitting between them. As DNA, the CDR3 is TGTGCCAGCATCATACAGGGCTCCTATAATTCACCCCTCCACTTT. Protein: CASIIQGSYNSPLHF. Based on the CDR3 plus reference TRBV5-8 and TRBJ1-6, the full variable domain is EAGVTQSPTHLIKTRGQQATLRCSPISGHTSVYWYQQALGLGLQFLLWYDEGEERNRGNFPPRFSGRQFPNYSSELNVNALELEDSALYLCASIIQGSYNSPLHFGNGTRLTVT.

The J gene is TRBJ2-7, the V gene TRBV5-6; a weak D match, TRBD1 (6 bases). The V end was cut by 2 bases, the J end by 6 bases, with 12 bases between. The CDR3 is 13 amino acids. Germline assignment: CDR1 SGHDT and CDR2 YYEEEE. CDR3 in amino acids: CASSLPRGSEQYV. In DNA form, the CDR3 reads TGTGCCAGCAGCTTACCCAGGGGATCCGAGCAGTACGTC.

This clone was recorded at least ten times. The chain has TRBV19 and TRBJ1-1; TRBD1 agrees at 9 bases. The V segment lost 5 bases and the J segment 5 bases; nucleotides outside the gene matches: 9. This CDR3 contains 15 residues. The germline V gene has CDR1 LNHDA and CDR2 SQIVND (reference sequence). CDR3 region: CASSPWGQGGTEAFF. CDR3 nucleotides: TGTGCCAGTAGTCCATGGGGACAGGGCGGTACTGAAGCTTTCTTT.

This clone was picked up one time. The chain links TRBV25-1 to TRBJ2-1; 10 bases agree with TRBD2. The CDR3 consists of 15 residues. Germline CDR1 reads MGHDK; CDR2 reads SYGVNS. V trimming: 4 bases; J trimming: 5 bases; junction bases outside the gene matches: 5. The CDR3 DNA reads as TGTGCCAGCAGTGTAGCGGGGGGCGGCAACAATGAGCAGTTCTTC. Its protein is CASSVAGGGNNEQFF. The variable domain in full, with the rest retrieved from reference TRBV25-1 and TRBJ2-1, is EADIYQTPRYLVIGTGKKITLECSQTMGHDKMYWYQQDPGMELHLIHYSYGVNSTEKGDLSSESTVSRIRTEHFPLTLESARPSHTSQYLCASSVAGGGNNEQFFGPGTRLTVL.

This rearrangement joins TRBV18 to TRBJ1-2; TRBD1 matches 9 bases. The CDR3 spans 12 residues. The V and J ends lost 7 bases and 4 bases, in that order; junction bases with no gene match: 1. The germline V gene encodes CDR1 KGHSH and CDR2 LQKENI. The CDR3 loop is CASLGQGYGYTF. The DNA of the CDR3 is TGTGCCAGCTTGGGACAGGGCTATGGCTACACCTTC.

DNA of the CDR3: TGTGCCAGCTCACCGCAAGCAGGTGGAAACACCATATATTTT. Encoded protein: CASSPQAGGNTIYF. The chain combines TRBV18 with TRBJ1-3; D call uncertain. The CDR3 spans 14 residues. V lost 3 bases and J 3 bases, leaving 9 bases between the germline ends. CDR1 and CDR2 (germline): KGHSH, LQKENI.

This clone has only one observation. The V and J genes are TRBV3-1 (or the pseudogene TRBV3-2) and TRBJ2-7, with D possibly being TRBD2 (7 bases). This CDR3 comprises 14 residues. Germline CDR1 and CDR2: LGHDT and YNNKEL (reference sequence). With 4 bases removed from V and 9 bases from J, the gap between germline ends came to 19 bases. The CDR3 is CASSPRGTTTVQYF. The CDR3 nucleotides read TGTGCCAGCAGCCCGAGGGGGACTACTACGGTGCAGTACTTC.

The genes are TRBV7-3 and TRBJ1-2; TRBD1 agrees at 8 bases. This CDR3 has 13 residues. V lost 6 bases to trimming and J lost 4 bases; unmatched junction nucleotides: 4. Germline assignment: CDR1 SGHTA and CDR2 FQGTGA. The chain's CDR3 is CASSTDRGYGYTF. CDR3 bases: TGTGCCAGCAGTACCGACAGGGGCTATGGCTACACCTTC. The full variable domain, with the rest looked up from reference TRBV7-3 and TRBJ1-2, is GAGVSQTPSNKVTEKGKYVELRCDPISGHTALYWYRQSLGQGPEFLIYFQGTGAADDSGLPNDRFFAVRPEGSVSTLKIQRTERGDSAVYLCASSTDRGYGYTFGSGTRLTVV.

V and J are TRBV2 and TRBJ1-6; TRBD1 might be the D (6 bases). CDR1 and CDR2 from the germline V gene are SNHLY and FYNNEI. The CDR3 loop spans 16 amino acids. Trimming shortened V by 4 bases and J by 7 bases, and 17 bases separated the two germline ends. In DNA, the CDR3 is TGTGCCAGCAGTGCAAATGGGGGCATAACGAATTCACCCCTCCACTTT. This codes for CASSANGGITNSPLHF.

The chain joins TRBV4-1 to TRBJ1-2, with D possibly being TRBD1 (5 bases). V gave up 2 bases and J gave up 2 bases, with 18 bases separating them. In germline, CDR1 is MGHRA, CDR2 YSYEKL. The CDR3 runs 17 residues. The CDR3 DNA is TGCGCCAGCAGCCAAAGTTCTGGGGGGATATCGAACTATGGCTACACCTTC. This encodes CASSQSSGGISNYGYTF.

The chain joins TRBV2 to TRBJ1-1; TRBD1 is a possible D gene (5 bases). The germline gives CDR1 SNHLY, CDR2 FYNNEI. This CDR3 region has 17 residues. V lost 6 bases, J lost 2 bases, and 22 bases lay in between. The CDR3 protein is CASRTDRGAADNTEAFF. DNA for the CDR3: TGTGCCAGCAGGACCGACCGCGGGGCAGCCGATAACACTGAAGCTTTCTTT.

This chain joins TRBV29-1 and TRBJ2-2; maybe TRBD2 (5 bases). The CDR3 length is 14 residues. V lost 7 bases to trimming and J lost 1 base, with 13 bases between them. The germline V gene encodes CDR1 SQVTM and CDR2 ANQGSEA. This chain's CDR3 is CSGRSSGNTGELFF. CDR3 in DNA: TGCAGCGGGAGGTCATCGGGGAACACCGGGGAGCTGTTTTTT.

The chain carries TRBV11-2 and TRBJ2-2; 7 bases align to TRBD1. CDR3 length: 15 amino acids. Germline lookup yields CDR1 SGHAT and CDR2 FQNNGV. V trimming: 5 bases; J trimming: 2 bases; junction bases outside the gene matches: 5. The CDR3 DNA sequence: TGTGCCAGCAGCCCCCGGACAGGAAACACCGGGGAGCTGTTTTTT. Amino acid sequence: CASSPRTGNTGELFF. The entire variable domain, with the rest obtained from reference TRBV11-2 and TRBJ2-2, is as follows: EAGVAQSPRYKIIEKRQSVAFWCNPISGHATLYWYQQILGQGPKLLIQFQNNGVVDDSQLPKDRFSAERLKGVDSTLKIQPAKLEDSAVYLCASSPRTGNTGELFFGEGSRLTVL.

This chain links TRBV6-5 with TRBJ1-1; D is possibly TRBD1 (6 bases). V was clipped by 8 bases and J by 9 bases, with 16 bases between them. Per the germline V gene, CDR1 is MNHEY and CDR2 is SVGAGI. The CDR3 length is 12 residues. The DNA for the CDR3 is TGTGCCAGCTCTCTCGGACAGCTTAAAGCTTTCTTT. Translation: CASSLGQLKAFF.

The CDR3 is CASSLAQGLSGNTIYF. DNA for the CDR3: TGTGCCAGCAGCTTAGCGCAGGGACTCTCTGGAAACACCATATATTTT. This chain joins TRBV7-6 and TRBJ1-3; the D gene is possibly TRBD1 (5 bases). The V end was cut by 0 bases, the J end by 0 bases, with 9 bases between. This CDR3 region has 16 residues. Germline CDR1 is SGHVS and CDR2 is FNYEAQ. Full variable domain (rest looked up from reference TRBV7-6 and TRBJ1-3): GAGVSQSPRYKVTKRGQDVALRCDPISGHVSLYWYRQALGQGPEFLTYFNYEAQQDKSGLPNDRFSAERPEGSISTLTIQRTEQRDSAMYRCASSLAQGLSGNTIYFGEGSWLTVV.

The chain uses TRBV19 and TRBJ1-5; weak D call: TRBD1 (6 bases). Germline V gives CDR1 LNHDA, CDR2 SQIVND (reference sequence). CDR3 length: 13 residues. V was trimmed by 4 bases and J by 6 bases, leaving 10 bases between them. The DNA for the CDR3 is TGTGCCAGTAGTAGACGGACAGCTCAGCCCCAGCATTTT. The encoded protein is CASSRRTAQPQHF.

The chain has TRBV27 and TRBJ1-5; perhaps TRBD1 as D (5 bases). Germline-derived CDR1 and CDR2 are MNHEY and SMNVEV (reference sequence). The CDR3 is 17 amino acids. The germline V and J ends were trimmed by 5 bases and 1 base, with 18 bases remaining between them. The CDR3 protein is CASSPRGGSGSNQPQHF. For the CDR3, the DNA is TGTGCCAGCAGTCCACGGGGGGGTAGTGGAAGCAATCAGCCCCAGCATTTT.

This rearrangement joins TRBV29-1 to TRBJ1-1; TRBD1 might be the D (5 bases). In germline, CDR1 is SQVTM, CDR2 ANQGSEA. This CDR3 has 14 amino acids. V was cut by 5 bases and J by 4 bases, with 17 bases left in between. In DNA form, the CDR3 reads TGCAGCGTTCTTAGCCGTCAGGGTGGCACTGAAGCTTTCTTT. Residues: CSVLSRQGGTEAFF. Full variable domain (rest looked up from reference TRBV29-1 and TRBJ1-1): SAVISQKPSRDICQRGTSLTIQCQVDSQVTMMFWYRQQPGQSLTLIATANQGSEATYESGFVIDKFPISRPNLTFSTLTVSNMSPEDSSIYLCSVLSRQGGTEAFFGQGTRLTVV.

The J gene is TRBJ2-2, the V gene TRBV7-6; tentatively, D is TRBD2 (5 bases). The CDR3 contains 15 residues. Trimming took 5 bases from V and 7 from J, leaving 17 bases between them. From germline, CDR1 is SGHVS and CDR2 FNYEAQ. The CDR3 nucleotides read TGTGCCAGCAGCAGTGGATCGCCCGAGGGCGGGGAGCTGTTTTTT. Protein product: CASSSGSPEGGELFF.

The CDR3 loop is CSVVRTGNEQFF. The CDR3 nucleotides are TGCAGCGTAGTGAGGACAGGTAATGAGCAGTTCTTC. The chain uses TRBV29-1 and TRBJ2-1; 7 nucleotides align to TRBD1. The CDR3 runs to 12 residues. From germline, CDR1 is SQVTM and CDR2 ANQGSEA. V trimming: 6 bases; J trimming: 7 bases; junction bases outside the gene matches: 6.